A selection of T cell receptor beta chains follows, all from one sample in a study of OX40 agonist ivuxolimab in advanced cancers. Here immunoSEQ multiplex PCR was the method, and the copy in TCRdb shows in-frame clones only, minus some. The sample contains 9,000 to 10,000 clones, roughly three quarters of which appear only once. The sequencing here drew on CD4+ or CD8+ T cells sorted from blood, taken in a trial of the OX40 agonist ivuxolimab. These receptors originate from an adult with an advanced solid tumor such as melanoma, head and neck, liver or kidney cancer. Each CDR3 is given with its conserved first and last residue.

CDR3 protein: CASRKGDPGELFF
CDR3 length: 13
V gene: TRBV27

CDR3 protein: CASSLRQFMNTEAFF
CDR3 length: 15
V gene: TRBV7-8

CDR3 protein: CASSLGPGVDTQYF
CDR3 length: 14
V gene: TRBV7-3

CDR3 protein: CASSVTGAGQPQHF
CDR3 length: 14
V gene: TRBV5-5

CDR3 protein: CASNSEAGLHNEQFF
CDR3 length: 15
V gene: TRBV27

CDR3 protein: CASSPPSRGNTIYF
CDR3 length: 14
V gene: TRBV9

CDR3 protein: CASSLRPYEQYF
CDR3 length: 12
V gene: TRBV13

CDR3 protein: CASSFGGRDGGELFF
CDR3 length: 15
V gene: TRBV27

CDR3 protein: CASSIGAPPRTDTQYF
CDR3 length: 16
V gene: TRBV19

CDR3 protein: CASSLRLARSSSYNEQFF
CDR3 length: 18
V gene: TRBV7-2

CDR3 protein: CASRLGWGTGGQPQHF
CDR3 length: 16
V gene: TRBV21-1

CDR3 protein: CASSNKRQGVGYEQYF
CDR3 length: 16
V gene: TRBV21-1

CDR3 protein: CASSSGLPGDTTSTDTQYF
CDR3 length: 19
V gene: TRBV5-5

CDR3 protein: CATSPRLESYEQYF
CDR3 length: 14
V gene: TRBV15

CDR3 protein: CASSIRSLNSPLHF
CDR3 length: 14
V gene: TRBV19

CDR3 protein: CASSVVAGSYSNQPQHF
CDR3 length: 17
V gene: TRBV9

CDR3 protein: CASSIENPGANVLTF
CDR3 length: 15
V gene: TRBV19

CDR3 protein: CASSPGLAGGRSYNEQFF
CDR3 length: 18
V gene: TRBV7-9

CDR3 protein: CASSLLQTYEQYF
CDR3 length: 13
V gene: TRBV28

CDR3 protein: CAYDRGNHEQYF
CDR3 length: 12
V gene: TRBV30

CDR3 protein: CASSPGPVGEQYF
CDR3 length: 13
V gene: TRBV9

CDR3 protein: CASSQDESDTYGYTF
CDR3 length: 15
V gene: TRBV4-3

CDR3 protein: CASSLTSYNEQFF
CDR3 length: 13
V gene: TRBV5-1

CDR3 protein: CASSSYREGEQYF
CDR3 length: 13
V gene: TRBV9

CDR3 protein: CASSQTRDGNTIYF
CDR3 length: 14
V gene: TRBV5-1

CDR3 protein: CASSNGLADSYEQYF
CDR3 length: 15
V gene: TRBV9

CDR3 protein: CASSLSSGGLYNEQFF
CDR3 length: 16
V gene: TRBV11-3

CDR3 protein: CASSEAGKNYGYTF
CDR3 length: 14
V gene: TRBV6-1

CDR3 protein: CASSDGWNQPQHF
CDR3 length: 13
V gene: TRBV6-5